This T cell receptor beta chain was captured in a study of control samples from healthy donors and cancer patients. The CDR3 consists of 17 residues. Per germline, CDR1 SGHRS and CDR2 YFSETQ. TCRdb's table, derived via immunoSEQ multiplex PCR, lists solely in-frame clones and lacks some. The data hold roughly 160,000 clones, with just over 85% observed a single time. A remark on this clone: An end of the junction differs from the germline gene, which may be a read error.

This receptor was taken from a woman in her thirties in good health. The V gene is TRBV5-1, the J gene TRBJ1-3, with a possible D match to TRBD1 (5 bases). Sequenced sample: blood. CDR3 loop: CASSLGGREFSGSTIYF. The CDR3 coding sequence is TGCGCCAGCAGCTTGGGGGGCCGGGAGTTCTCTGGAAGCACCATATATTTT.